Included here is one TCR beta chain sequence, with context. Its antigen is unidentified. The data were obtained in a study of blood T cells in healthy people across ages. Using a J-beta primer mix together with a sample-barcoded 5' primer, a second PCR was run for roughly 7 to 11 cycles. Every sample produced at least 3 million CDR3-containing paired-end reads. TCRdb re-analysed the 5' RACE reads in MiXCR, keeping a single row per CDR3 protein. The sample gives around 1.1 million distinct CDR3 sequences, under 40% of which show up once; 10% to 15% is in the top ten. Points from the study as a whole: A conclusive naive versus antigen-experienced comparison was prevented by the unsorted PBMCs.

The study recruited healthy Caucasian donors from Russia who were aged about 6 to 90. PBMCs numbering at least 6 million were isolated per sample. The V and J ends lost 5 bases and 8 bases respectively, with 21 bases between them. From germline, CDR1 is LGHNA and CDR2 YSLEER. This CDR3 is built from 16 residues. This chain joins TRBV4-3 and TRBJ1-4; D not resolved. Sequences were obtained from blood. The clonotype was recovered from a man younger than 30 in good health. The CDR3 DNA is TGCGCCAGCAGCAAACGACCCCAAGGACGCGAAGAAAAACTGTTTTTT. Translating gives CASSKRPQGREEKLFF.